This T cell receptor beta chain was sequenced during a study of T cell clonotyping in hematopoietic cell transplantation. Study-level points and caveats: Graft donor and pretransplant recipient Inverse Simpson Index values predicted broader posttransplant TCR diversity. After transplant, recipient diversity fell while pathologically expanded clonotypes grew through day 180. Few recipient clonotypes overlapped donors; over 97% were de novo at given depth.

This clone occurred a few times. Its target is unknown. The trim removed 0 bases at V and 6 bases at J, leaving 6 bases unmatched. Germline values: CDR1 SGHRS, CDR2 YFSETQ. The CDR3 contains 14 residues. The data were produced by immunoSEQ multiplex PCR, yet TCRdb's version contains in-frame clones alone and is incomplete. Of 15,000 to 25,000 clones listed, 65% to 85% are singletons. The receptor was derived from a man aged 60-69 years in good health. Some clones in this sample may be carry-over from other donors' samples. Specimen: peripheral blood mononuclear cells. The gene calls are TRBV5-1 and TRBJ2-7; 7 bases map to TRBD1. CDR3 amino acids: CASSLAGTDREQYF. The CDR3 region has the DNA TGCGCCAGCAGCTTGGCCGGGACAGACCGCGAGCAGTACTTC.